The following is a TCR beta chain sequence with its context. As yet, its antigen is unknown. A clone one base away is much larger, so this may be a read error. TCRdb redid the calling of the multiplex PCR reads with MiXCR, one entry per CDR3 protein. This table holds 200,000 or so distinct CDR3 sequences, roughly 31% found once. Germline V gives CDR1 SGHRS, CDR2 YFSETQ. The CDR3 is 15 residues long. Breast cancer patients provided tissue from their axillary draining lymph nodes. These data are taken from a study of breast tumors, draining lymph nodes, adjacent tissues. Overall study results and limits: Luminal-like breast cancer showed significantly higher tumor–nontumor repertoire similarity than basal-like. Tumor TCR diversity was below lymph nodes but above nontumor tissue.

The receptor comes from a female donor with breast cancer. Some clones in this sample may be carry-over from other donors' samples. This chain connects TRBV5-1 to TRBJ1-2; D not certain. Sequences were obtained from axillary lymph node tissue. The CDR3 spells CASSREFWFKYGYAF. Written as DNA, the CDR3 is TGCGCCAGCAGTCGGGAGTTCTGGTTTAAGTATGGCTACGCCTTC. The variable domain in full, completed from reference TRBV5-1 and TRBJ1-2, reads KAGVTQTPRYLIKTRGQQVTLSCSPISGHRSVSWYQQTPGQGLQFLFEYFSETQRNKGNFPGRFSGRQFSNSRSEMNVSTLELGDSALYLCASSREFWFKYGYAFGSGTRLTVV.